These T cell receptor beta chains were read from a single sample in a study of blood T cells in healthy people across ages. TCRdb processed the 5' RACE reads anew with MiXCR; each CDR3 protein has one entry. The sample carries roughly 790,000 distinct CDR3 sequences, roughly 44% recorded once. Sequencing was carried out using blood. Receptors were obtained from a woman in her sixties or seventies in good health. Each CDR3 is given without its conserved first and last residue.

v_call,j_call,cdr3_aa
TRBV18,TRBJ2-7,ASSPKQVYEQY
TRBV6-2/TRBV6-3,TRBJ2-5,ASSSAGTSEETQY
TRBV4-2,TRBJ2-4,ASSQAPSSEQY
TRBV21-1,TRBJ2-5,ASSKRRRSRGRETQY
TRBV6-2/TRBV6-3,TRBJ2-7,ASSLPESYEQY
TRBV11-2,TRBJ2-7,ASSLEWASGRDNEQY
TRBV5-5,TRBJ2-7,ASSLVAGLAGEQY
TRBV2,TRBJ1-5,ASSEQGPLEPQH
TRBV15,TRBJ2-3,ATSKLTADMQY
TRBV6-6,TRBJ1-1,ASSPKGNTEAF
TRBV29-1,TRBJ1-3,SVSRGAGGNTIY
TRBV9,TRBJ2-2,ASSFSDSANTGELF
TRBV20-1,NA,SARVQSCEQY
TRBV5-1,TRBJ1-6,ASSLSGQDNSPLH
TRBV18,TRBJ2-1,ASSRSEGDEQF
TRBV15,TRBJ2-1,ATSSRSGAYNEQF
TRBV7-2,TRBJ2-4,ASSTGLAKNIQY
TRBV5-1,TRBJ2-3,ASRMRTGNTDTQY
TRBV12-3/TRBV12-4,TRBJ2-7,ASSLRDGSYEQY
TRBV6-5,TRBJ2-3,ASRGTGQGTDTQY
TRBV20-1,TRBJ1-1,SARDQGLPRAF
TRBV12-3/TRBV12-4,TRBJ2-5,ASSSYQGFQETQY
TRBV20-1,TRBJ2-3,SAHVPTGSQPNTQY
TRBV25-1,TRBJ2-7,ASSAHIWGHSSYEQY
TRBV6-5,TRBJ2-3,ASSKTGQHSTQY
TRBV9,TRBJ2-3,ASSYTTSGVPTDTQY
TRBV25-1,TRBJ2-1,ASSEGGENEQF
TRBV29-1,TRBJ1-1,SVEPHREDTEAF
TRBV18,TRBJ1-5,ASSPDRFDQPQH
TRBV20-1,TRBJ2-5,SAPPLAGLEETQY
TRBV7-2,TRBJ2-1,ASSLGSGEYNEQF
TRBV2,TRBJ2-5,ASSVDSLQETQY
TRBV10-3,TRBJ2-7,AIRGDIYEQY
TRBV7-2,TRBJ2-7,ASSSLQGTSYEQY
TRBV29-1,TRBJ1-1,SVVRTGTVNTEAF
TRBV29-1,TRBJ1-6,SAAWGLNSPLH
TRBV7-8,TRBJ2-1,ASSFSSGRNWNEQF
TRBV2,TRBJ2-1,ASSEVRGGPNGQF
TRBV7-2,TRBJ2-3,ASSVWVGADTQY
TRBV28,TRBJ2-1,ASRYSSGTGGDEQF
TRBV3-1,TRBJ2-1,ASSVDGGNYNEQF
TRBV25-1,TRBJ2-7,ASSPLRGNSRNEQY
TRBV7-9,TRBJ2-7,ASTIPGLAGYNEQY
TRBV12-3/TRBV12-4,TRBJ1-6,ASSLTGGPSPLH
TRBV20-1,TRBJ2-7,SAIRTDSYEQY
TRBV18,TRBJ1-3,ASSPGVFSGNTIY
TRBV30,TRBJ2-7,AWSPFAGLGEQY
TRBV9,TRBJ1-5,ASSVAGQGDQPQH
TRBV12-3/TRBV12-4,TRBJ1-2,ASSFSGGDYGYT
TRBV5-6,NA,ASSFGSRDEQY
TRBV7-2,TRBJ2-7,ASSLAGLGPGRSEQY
TRBV7-2,NA,ASSSGRGGVTYEQY
TRBV11-2,TRBJ2-3,ASSLDTEGSTDTQY
TRBV7-9,TRBJ2-1,ASSPPPEQF
TRBV20-1,TRBJ2-1,SALYGLAPNEQF
TRBV7-9,TRBJ1-1,ASSLGGTGWSNTEAF
TRBV7-2,TRBJ1-6,ASRDQQGAGINSPLH
TRBV5-1,TRBJ2-7,ASSWDRANYEQY
TRBV4-3,TRBJ1-5,ASSQDPGDSNQPQH
TRBV3-1,TRBJ2-1,ASSPDSGGAFINEQF